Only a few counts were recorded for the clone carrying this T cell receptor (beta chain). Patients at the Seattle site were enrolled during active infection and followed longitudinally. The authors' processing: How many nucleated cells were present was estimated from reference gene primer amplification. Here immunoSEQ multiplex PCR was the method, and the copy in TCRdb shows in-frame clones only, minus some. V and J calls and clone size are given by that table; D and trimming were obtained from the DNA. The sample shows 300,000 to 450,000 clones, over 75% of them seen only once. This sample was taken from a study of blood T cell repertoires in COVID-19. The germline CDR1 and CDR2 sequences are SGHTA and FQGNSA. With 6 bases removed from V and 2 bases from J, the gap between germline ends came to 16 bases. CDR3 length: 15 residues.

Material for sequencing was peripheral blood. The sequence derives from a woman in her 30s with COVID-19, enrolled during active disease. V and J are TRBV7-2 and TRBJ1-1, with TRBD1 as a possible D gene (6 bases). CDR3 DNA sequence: TGTGCCAGCAGACTAGAGGTGGGGGCTAACACTGAAGCTTTCTTT. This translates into CASRLEVGANTEAFF. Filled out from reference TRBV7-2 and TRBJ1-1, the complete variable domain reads GAGVSQSPSNKVTEKGKDVELRCDPISGHTALYWYRQSLGQGLEFLIYFQGNSAPDKSGLPSDRFSAERTGGSVSTLTIQRTQQEDSAVYLCASRLEVGANTEAFFGQGTRLTVV.